This TCR beta chain was captured in a study of cytomegalovirus exposure and HLA in healthy donors. Study overall: Early on, a data release was issued that held 80 million or so unique TCRs from HLA-typed donors. The study's findings and limits: A later examination showed that TCR association rates differed by HLA locus, with DRB1 most and HLA-C fewest. Earlier findings revealed that most TCR beta V segments proved productive either about 87% or about 30% of the time.

PCR employed 60 Vbeta and 13 Jbeta primers. Generated by immunoSEQ multiplex PCR, the TCRdb table keeps only in-frame clones and is missing some. The sample includes around 120,000 clones, approximately 80% of them seen just once. As for this clone: Its antigen remains unknown.

Germline values: CDR1 SGHVS, CDR2 FQNEAQ. This CDR3 comprises 14 residues. V shed 3 bases and J shed 6 bases, with 14 bases lying between them. This rearrangement joins TRBV7-8 to TRBJ2-5; tentative D call: TRBD2 (5 bases). The material sequenced was PBMCs. The TCR sequence derives from a girl aged 2-9 years in good health and CMV-seronegative. CDR3 DNA: TGTGCCAGCAGCTTGAGCGAGGGCGGACAGACCCAGTACTTC. It yields the protein CASSLSEGGQTQYF.